The 23 T cell receptor beta chains below all came from one sample that was sequenced in a study of control samples from healthy donors and cancer patients. TCRdb keeps only in-frame clones here, not all; method: immunoSEQ multiplex PCR. The sample consists of about 70,000 clones, 84% of them appearing once. The sample comprised blood. These receptors were collected from a man in his forties or fifties in good health.

The chain links TRBV28 to TRBJ1-1; D is perhaps TRBD1 (5 bases). The V end lost 2 bases, the J end lost 11 bases, and 9 bases lay between the germline ends. The CDR3 covers 11 residues. The germline V gene has CDR1 MDHEN and CDR2 SYDVKM. The CDR3 spells CASSLVWGAFF. DNA of the CDR3: TGTGCCAGCAGTTTAGTATGGGGGGCTTTCTTT.

The rearrangement joins TRBV2 to TRBJ1-1; D call uncertain. V was cut by 6 bases and J by 2 bases, with 13 bases left in between. Germline V lookup: CDR1 SNHLY, CDR2 FYNNEI. The CDR3 runs 14 residues. Written as DNA, the CDR3 is TGTGCCAGCAGCCTACAGACCACAAACACTGAAGCTTTCTTT. This encodes CASSLQTTNTEAFF.

The chain carries TRBV28 and TRBJ1-1; D gene unclear. Trimming cost V 5 bases and J 0 bases, with 16 bases left between them. The CDR3 is 16 residues long. Germline assignment: CDR1 MDHEN and CDR2 SYDVKM. In DNA form, the CDR3 reads TGTGCCAGCAGTCAGGTCTTTGGGATTTTGAACACTGAAGCTTTCTTT. This gives the protein CASSQVFGILNTEAFF.

This chain uses TRBV19 with TRBJ1-5, with D tentatively TRBD1 (5 bases). CDR1 and CDR2 (germline): LNHDA, SQIVND (reference sequence). CDR3 size: 15 residues. Trimming stripped 7 bases from V and 4 bases from J, with 17 bases between. The CDR3 loop reads CASTSTAKGNQPQHF. The CDR3 nucleotides are TGTGCCAGTACATCGACAGCAAAGGGGAATCAGCCCCAGCATTTT.

This chain connects TRBV19 to TRBJ1-4, with 8 bases aligning to TRBD1. V lost 9 bases and J lost 4; bases outside the gene matches: 7. Germline V gives CDR1 LNHDA, CDR2 SQIVND (reference sequence). The CDR3 totals 14 residues. The CDR3 protein is CASRKTGVNEKLFF. Written as DNA, the CDR3 is TGTGCCAGCCGTAAGACAGGGGTTAATGAAAAACTGTTTTTT.

V usage is TRBV11-2 and J usage is TRBJ2-2; D is perhaps TRBD1 or TRBD2 (6 bases each). V was cut by 1 base and J by 6 bases, with 12 bases left in between. The V gene's germline CDR1 is SGHAT and CDR2 FQNNGV. This CDR3 has 15 amino acids. CDR3 nucleotides: TGTGCCAGCAGCTTAGTTACGGGGGCGGCCGGGGAGCTGTTTTTT. Protein sequence: CASSLVTGAAGELFF.

The count of this clone is one. The chain has TRBV12-3 or TRBV12-4 and TRBJ1-2; possibly TRBD1 for D (6 bases). V was clipped by 6 bases and J by 8 bases, with 16 bases between them. The CDR3 runs 13 residues. The CDR3 region is CASSDSRTGGYTF. The CDR3 bases are TGTGCCAGCAGCGACAGCAGAACAGGGGGCTACACCTTC.

J is TRBJ1-1 and V is TRBV12-3 or TRBV12-4, with no clear D. Trimming took 5 bases from V and 1 from J, leaving 8 bases between them. There are 13 residues in the CDR3. The DNA for the CDR3 is TGTGCCAGCAGTCTCGCAGAGAACACTGAAGCTTTCTTT. This codes for CASSLAENTEAFF.

The genes are TRBV7-3 and TRBJ1-2; TRBD1 aligns across 11 bases. Trimming at V came to 4 bases and at J to 6 bases, leaving 4 bases not matched to a gene. Germline V gene data show CDR1 as SGHTA and CDR2 as FQGTGA. CDR3 length: 14 amino acids. The CDR3 loop is CASSSGQGADGYTF. In DNA form, the CDR3 reads TGTGCCAGCAGCTCCGGACAGGGGGCCGATGGCTACACCTTC.

This clone was found many times. Other nucleotide sequences from this sample produce the same CDR3. The chain employs TRBV5-4 and TRBJ2-2; TRBD2 matches at 8 bases. This CDR3 has 16 residues. V gave up 0 bases and J gave up 6 bases; unmatched junction bases: 7. Germline V lookup: CDR1 SGHNT, CDR2 YYREEE (reference sequence). The DNA for the CDR3 is TGTGCCAGCAGCTTGGGGCGGGGGGCCGGTCCCGGGGAGCTGTTTTTT. Translating gives CASSLGRGAGPGELFF.

The chain links TRBV7-2 to TRBJ1-1, with 8 bases that match TRBD1. Losses at the gene ends were 2 bases for V and 5 bases for J; bases not matched to a gene: 7. The CDR3 is made up of 15 amino acids. Looked up from germline, CDR1 is SGHTA and CDR2 is FQGNSA. The CDR3 reads CASSLRQGAGTEAFF. The DNA for the CDR3 is TGTGCCAGCAGCTTAAGGCAGGGGGCAGGGACTGAAGCTTTCTTT. Combining the CDR3 with reference TRBV7-2 and TRBJ1-1 gives the whole variable domain GAGVSQSPSNKVTEKGKDVELRCDPISGHTALYWYRQSLGQGLEFLIYFQGNSAPDKSGLPSDRFSAERTGGSVSTLTIQRTQQEDSAVYLCASSLRQGAGTEAFFGQGTRLTVV.

V gene TRBV7-3 combines with J gene TRBJ2-2, with 8 bases aligning to TRBD1. The germline V gene encodes CDR1 SGHTA and CDR2 FQGTGA. V dropped 6 bases and J dropped 4; count of bases not matched to a gene: 7. The CDR3 runs to 15 residues. CDR3 amino acids: CASSQTGGGTGELFF. Written as DNA, the CDR3 is TGTGCCAGCAGTCAAACAGGGGGAGGCACCGGGGAGCTGTTTTTT.

This clone was recorded at least ten times. This chain links TRBV12-5 with TRBJ1-2; D perhaps matches TRBD1 (5 bases). The CDR3 contains 12 residues. CDR1 is LGHNT and CDR2 is FRNRAP in the germline V gene. The ends were cut back, 6 bases at V and 3 bases at J, with 8 bases in the middle. The chain's CDR3 is CASGREYYGYTF. DNA of the CDR3: TGTGCTAGTGGCAGGGAGTACTATGGCTACACCTTC.

The chain links TRBV3-1 (or the pseudogene TRBV3-2) to TRBJ1-3; D not certain. Trimming shortened V by 1 base and J by 0 bases, and 7 bases separated the two germline ends. The CDR3 loop spans 15 amino acids. Germline values: CDR1 LGHDT, CDR2 YNNKEL (reference sequence). CDR3 sequence reads: CASSQVAFSGNTIYF. The CDR3, as DNA: TGTGCCAGCAGCCAAGTAGCCTTCTCTGGAAACACCATATATTTT.

The chain couples TRBV7-9 to TRBJ2-7; 7 bases are shared with TRBD1. Germline CDR1 and CDR2: SEHNR and FQNEAQ (reference sequence). The CDR3 extends over 14 amino acids. After removal of 3 bases from V and 6 bases from J, the junction contained 8 bases not matched to a gene. In nucleotides, the CDR3 is TGTGCCAGCAGCTTGACAGGGTCTGGGTCCGAGCAGTACTTC. Encoded protein: CASSLTGSGSEQYF.

This clone was seen only once. The junction does not match germline at one end; this may be a read error. The rearrangement links TRBV7-2 to TRBJ2-1; TRBD2 matches at 12 bases. Germline assignment: CDR1 SGHTA and CDR2 FQGNSA. This CDR3 contains 16 residues. In DNA, the CDR3 is TGTGCCAGCACCTTACGCCCTAGCGGGAGGGGGGATGAGCAGTTCTTC. This gives the protein CASTLRPSGRGDEQFF.

The chain couples TRBV19 to TRBJ1-5; D uncertain. CDR3 size: 15 residues. Deletions cut 4 bases from V and 1 base from J, with 11 bases between. Germline loops: CDR1 LNHDA, CDR2 SQIVND (reference sequence). The CDR3 DNA is TGTGCCAGTAGTAGGATTATTGCAAGCAATCAGCCCCAGCATTTT. Translation: CASSRIIASNQPQHF.

This sequence joins TRBV6-5 and TRBJ1-2; TRBD1 might be the D (5 bases). The CDR3 runs 13 residues. From germline, CDR1 is MNHEY and CDR2 SVGAGI. The V gene lost 1 base and the J gene lost 4 bases, with 7 bases spanning the gap. In nucleotides, the CDR3 is TGTGCCAGCAGTTACTACAGGACCTATGGCTACACCTTC. Protein sequence: CASSYYRTYGYTF.

The chain links TRBV3-1 (or the pseudogene TRBV3-2) to TRBJ1-2; D gene uncertain. The CDR3 covers 12 residues. The V end was cut by 7 bases, the J end by 8 bases, with 14 bases between. Germline CDR1 and CDR2: LGHDT and YNNKEL (reference sequence). The CDR3 sequence is CASTRGYMGYTF. As DNA, the CDR3 is TGTGCCAGCACCCGAGGGTATATGGGCTACACCTTC.

The V call is TRBV4-2, the J call TRBJ2-2; D is undetermined. This CDR3 contains 12 residues. CDR1 is LGHNA and CDR2 is YNFKEQ in the germline V gene. Trimming shortened V by 0 bases and J by 6 bases, and 2 bases separated the two germline ends. CDR3 sequence (DNA): TGTGCCAGCAGCCAAGAAGCCGGGGAGCTGTTTTTT. It is translated as CASSQEAGELFF.

The chain carries TRBV5-1 and TRBJ2-3, with D possibly TRBD1 on 5 matching bases. The CDR3 consists of 15 residues. The V gene lost 3 bases and the J gene lost 5 bases, with 16 bases spanning the gap. Germline V lookup: CDR1 SGHRS, CDR2 YFSETQ. Here the CDR3 reads CASSSLRGVIDTQYF. CDR3 DNA sequence: TGCGCCAGCAGCTCATTAAGGGGCGTCATAGATACGCAGTATTTT.

The chain employs TRBV28 and TRBJ1-2; D remains unclear. Germline CDR1 and CDR2: MDHEN and SYDVKM. CDR3 length: 14 residues. V was trimmed by 1 base and J by 6 bases, leaving 12 bases between them. CDR3 DNA: TGTGCCAGCAGTTTATATCGGGGTGCGAATGGCTACACCTTC. This encodes CASSLYRGANGYTF.

The gene calls are TRBV4-1 and TRBJ2-5, with a tentative D call TRBD2 (6 bases). CDR3 length: 13 amino acids. With 2 bases removed from V and 5 bases from J, the gap between germline ends came to 9 bases. The germline V gene encodes CDR1 MGHRA and CDR2 YSYEKL. This chain's CDR3 is CASSQSGRETQYF. The CDR3 region has the DNA TGCGCCAGCAGCCAATCGGGGAGGGAGACCCAGTACTTC.